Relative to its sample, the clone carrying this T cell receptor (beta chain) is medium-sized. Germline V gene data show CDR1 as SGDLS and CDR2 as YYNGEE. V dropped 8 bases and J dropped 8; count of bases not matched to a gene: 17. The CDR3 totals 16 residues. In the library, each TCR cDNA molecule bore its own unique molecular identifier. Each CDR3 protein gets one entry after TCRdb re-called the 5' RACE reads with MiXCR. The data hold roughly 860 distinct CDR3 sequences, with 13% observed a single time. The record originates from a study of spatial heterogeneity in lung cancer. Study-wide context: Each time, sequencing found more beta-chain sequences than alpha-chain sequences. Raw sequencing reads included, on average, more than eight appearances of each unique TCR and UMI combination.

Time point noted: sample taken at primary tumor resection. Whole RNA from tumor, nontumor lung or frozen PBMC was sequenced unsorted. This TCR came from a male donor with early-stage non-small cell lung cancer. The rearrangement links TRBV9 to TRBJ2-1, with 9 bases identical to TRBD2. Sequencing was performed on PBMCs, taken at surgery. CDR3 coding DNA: TGTGCCAGTACGCGGGAGGGCTCATGGGGCCAATATGAGCAGTTCTTC. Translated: CASTREGSWGQYEQFF.